The 30 T cell receptor beta chains below all came from one sample that was sequenced in a study of Graves' ophthalmopathy and Graves' hyperthyroidism (dated by TCRdb to 2017 to 2018). Sequencing took place on an Illumina HiSeq 2000. TCR beta CDR3 regions were amplified from RNA transcripts for repertoire sequencing. A first-round RT-PCR used HTBI primers with the Qiagen OneStep RT-PCR kit, followed by a second-round multiplex PCR, size selection and purification. TCRdb redid the processing of the public reads, applying fastp at Q25 and MiXCR, and retained in-frame beta chains. Each record represents a unique CDR3 protein, reported with the most common genes and DNA among its rows. The sample table holds 150,000 or so distinct CDR3 sequences, of which around 40% were seen once. The biggest ten clones account for roughly 8.9% of the sample. Input material: peripheral blood. These receptors came from a man aged 25 to 45 with Graves' ophthalmopathy. Donor details come from another sample of the same person, matched by shared clones.

This clonotype was counted ten times or more. J is TRBJ1-6 and V is TRBV4-1; 9 bases match TRBD1. Germline CDR1 MGHRA, CDR2 YSYEKL. The CDR3 covers 14 residues. The V segment lost 4 bases and the J segment 11 bases; nucleotides outside the gene matches: 6. The CDR3: CASSPRQGEAPLHF. The DNA of the CDR3 is TGCGCCAGCAGCCCTCGACAGGGGGAAGCACCCCTCCACTTT.

The V gene is TRBV4-1, the J gene TRBJ2-5, with 11 bases matching TRBD1. The CDR3 has 16 amino acids. The germline V gene has CDR1 MGHRA and CDR2 YSYEKL. J lost 3 bases, V lost 5 bases, and 8 bases had no gene match. CDR3 bases: TGCGCCAGCAGCTTGACCGGGACAGGGGGAAAAGAGACCCAGTACTTC. It is translated as CASSLTGTGGKETQYF.

V usage is TRBV20-1 and J usage is TRBJ2-5; 8 bases are shared with TRBD1. The J segment lost 5 bases and the V segment lost 5 bases, leaving 13 bases of the junction unmatched. Germline V gives CDR1 DFQATT, CDR2 SNEGSKA (reference sequence). The CDR3 runs to 15 residues. The CDR3 sequence: CSALVPDRAVETQYF. The CDR3 DNA follows: TGCAGTGCTCTTGTGCCGGACAGGGCGGTGGAGACCCAGTACTTC.

Note on this clonotype: The CDR3 carries no conserved terminal phenylalanine or tryptophan, so it likely arises from a read error. CDR3 in amino acids: CASSQDYSYEQYL. CDR3 DNA: TGTGCCAGCAGCCAAGATTACAGCTACGAGCAGTACCTC. V gene TRBV4-2 combines with J gene TRBJ2-7; D remains ambiguous. The ends were cut back, 0 bases at V and 3 bases at J, with 6 bases in the middle. The CDR3 runs 13 residues. Looked up from germline, CDR1 is LGHNA and CDR2 is YNFKEQ.

The V call is TRBV6-1, the J call TRBJ1-2, with 7 bases matching TRBD1. Germline-derived CDR1 and CDR2 are MNHNS and SASEGT. This CDR3 has 16 amino acids. V lost 7 bases and J lost 1; bases outside the gene matches: 12. The CDR3 reads CASTEGTGTVNYGYTF. In nucleotides, the CDR3 is TGTGCCAGCACCGAGGGGACCGGGACAGTTAACTATGGCTACACCTTC.

This clonotype was recorded at least ten times. The V call is TRBV16, the J call TRBJ1-1; possibly TRBD1 for D (6 bases). This CDR3 has 15 amino acids. V was cut by 1 base and J by 5 bases, with 14 bases left in between. Per the germline V gene, CDR1 is KGHSY and CDR2 is FQNENV. CDR3 DNA sequence: TGTGCCAGCAGCCAATTTGACGGGGGCACTACTGAAGCTTTCTTT. It is translated as CASSQFDGGTTEAFF.

This clonotype was recorded many times. The J gene is TRBJ2-7, the V gene TRBV30; 7 nucleotides agree with TRBD1. Germline V lookup: CDR1 GTSNPN, CDR2 SVGIG (reference sequence). Trimming cost V 3 bases and J 3 bases; bases outside gene matches: 5. This CDR3 has 13 amino acids. The CDR3 DNA reads TGTGCCTGGAGGGGACAGCAAATCTACGAGCAGTACTTC. This codes for CAWRGQQIYEQYF.

The chain links TRBV28 to TRBJ1-1; TRBD1 matches 8 bases. J gave up 5 bases and V 9 bases, and 8 bases lay outside the gene matches. This CDR3 spans 13 amino acids. CDR1 is MDHEN, CDR2 SYDVKM, per germline. CDR3 in amino acids: CASLGQGRTEAFF. In nucleotides, the CDR3 is TGTGCCAGTCTTGGACAGGGACGGACTGAAGCTTTCTTT.

There are many counts of this clonotype. The rearrangement joins TRBV6-1 to TRBJ2-7; either TRBD1 or TRBD2 may fit D (5 bases each). V gave up 3 bases and J gave up 4 bases, with 13 bases separating them. This CDR3 comprises 14 residues. The germline V gene has CDR1 MNHNS and CDR2 SASEGT. CDR3 in amino acids: CASSDRDRTYEQYF. As DNA, the CDR3 is TGTGCCAGCAGTGACCGGGACCGCACTTACGAGCAGTACTTC.

This clonotype appeared many times. The chain links TRBV6-5 to TRBJ1-2; 7 bases map to TRBD1. This CDR3 region has 15 residues. The germline CDR1 and CDR2 sequences are MNHEY and SVGAGI. Trimming took 6 bases from V and 4 from J; bases not matched to a gene: 11. CDR3 nucleotide sequence: TGTGCCAGCAGACCCACAGGGGTGGGTGGCTATGGCTACACCTTC. Protein product: CASRPTGVGGYGYTF.

The chain carries TRBV28 and TRBJ2-7; 7 nucleotides line up with TRBD1. The germline CDR1 and CDR2 sequences are MDHEN and SYDVKM. This CDR3 contains 12 residues. V lost 5 bases to trimming and J lost 4 bases; unmatched junction nucleotides: 2. The CDR3 DNA follows: TGTGCCAGCAGTAGGGGGCAATACGAGCAGTACTTC. Translation: CASSRGQYEQYF. Looking up the rest from reference TRBV28 and TRBJ2-7 gives the full variable domain: DVKVTQSSRYLVKRTGEKVFLECVQDMDHENMFWYRQDPGLGLRLIYFSYDVKMKEKGDIPEGYSVSREKKERFSLILESASTNQTSMYLCASSRGQYEQYFGPGTRLTVT.

This clonotype was found many times. CDR3 bases: TGTGCCAGCAGTTCGGGACTAGCAGACGAGCAGTACTTC. Residues: CASSSGLADEQYF. The chain recombines TRBV28 with TRBJ2-7; 9 bases map to TRBD2. Germline assignment: CDR1 MDHEN and CDR2 SYDVKM. Trimming took 4 bases from V and 5 from J; bases not matched to a gene: 3. The CDR3 has 13 residues.

The rearrangement links TRBV12-3 or TRBV12-4 to TRBJ2-5; D unresolved. CDR3 length equals 12 residues. Trimming removed 3 bases from V and 7 bases from J, with 9 bases in between. Written as DNA, the CDR3 is TGTGCCAGCAGTTTTTCCTCAGCGACCCAGTACTTC. It codes for CASSFSSATQYF.

The sample holds many counts of this clonotype. This chain joins TRBV2 and TRBJ1-2; TRBD1 might be the D (5 bases). The CDR3 covers 15 residues. V was cut by 8 bases and J by 4 bases, with 20 bases left in between. CDR1 is SNHLY, CDR2 FYNNEI, per germline. In nucleotides, the CDR3 is TGTGCCAGCCGGGACCCCCGGTCCTCCCCCTATGGCTACACCTTC. Residues: CASRDPRSSPYGYTF.

The gene calls are TRBV12-3 or TRBV12-4 and TRBJ1-6; 7 bases match TRBD1. This CDR3 spans 17 amino acids. With 3 bases clipped from V and 1 base from J, the junction kept 6 bases outside the gene matches. In DNA form, the CDR3 reads TGTGCCAGCAGTTTGAAGGGGGCAGGTTCCTATAATTCACCCCTCCACTTT. Amino acid sequence: CASSLKGAGSYNSPLHF.

At least ten counts were recorded for this clonotype. The V gene is TRBV6-2 or TRBV6-3, the J gene TRBJ2-7, with D perhaps TRBD2 (5 bases). Germline CDR1 and CDR2: MNHEY and SVGEGT. This CDR3 has 15 amino acids. V dropped 6 bases and J dropped 0 bases, with 15 bases sitting between them. The CDR3 spells CASSIERMSSYEQYF. The CDR3 DNA follows: TGTGCCAGCAGCATCGAGCGGATGAGCTCCTACGAGCAGTACTTC.

At least ten counts were recorded for this clonotype. CDR3 bases: TGCAGTGCTAGGCCCACGGCGGGCCTACAAGAGACCCAGTACTTC. As protein: CSARPTAGLQETQYF. The chain employs TRBV20-1 and TRBJ2-5; possibly TRBD2 for D (5 bases). From germline, CDR1 is DFQATT and CDR2 SNEGSKA (reference sequence). The V gene lost 3 bases and the J gene lost 2 bases, with 16 bases spanning the gap. The CDR3 has 15 amino acids.

Ten or more counts support this clonotype. The V and J genes are TRBV12-3 or TRBV12-4 and TRBJ2-7; D is uncertain. V was clipped by 7 bases and J by 5 bases, with 18 bases between them. The CDR3 has 14 residues. CDR3 DNA: TGTGCCAGCACCCAAATTGCTAGATCGGACGAGCAGTACTTC. It is translated as CASTQIARSDEQYF.

This clonotype has a handful of counts. The V gene is TRBV4-1, the J gene TRBJ2-7; 8 bases agree with TRBD1. The germline V gene has CDR1 MGHRA and CDR2 YSYEKL. This CDR3 is built from 15 residues. The junction had 9 bases not matched to a gene; V was cut back by 1 base and J by 7 bases. This chain's CDR3 is CASSQVAGGYEEQYF. The CDR3 coding sequence is TGCGCCAGCAGCCAAGTGGCAGGGGGCTATGAAGAGCAGTACTTC.

The chain joins TRBV6-2 or TRBV6-3 to TRBJ1-1, with D maybe TRBD1 (5 bases). V dropped 10 bases and J dropped 3 bases, with 9 bases sitting between them. Germline CDR1 MNHEY, CDR2 SVGEGT. This CDR3 region has 11 residues. CDR3 coding DNA: TGTGCCACCAGGGATTACACTGAAGCTTTCTTT. Its translation: CATRDYTEAFF.

The chain couples TRBV2 to TRBJ1-5, with TRBD1 matching over 9 bases. CDR1 is SNHLY, CDR2 FYNNEI, per germline. The CDR3 totals 17 residues. J lost 2 bases, V lost 5 bases, and 10 bases had no gene match. The CDR3 sequence is CASSPQGAGVRNQPQHF. In DNA form, the CDR3 reads TGTGCCAGCAGTCCACAGGGGGCGGGGGTCCGCAATCAGCCCCAGCATTTT.

The chain recombines TRBV20-1 with TRBJ2-7; 8 bases fit TRBD2. CDR1 and CDR2 from the germline V gene are DFQATT and SNEGSKA (reference sequence). CDR3 length: 13 residues. The CDR3 DNA reads as TGCACAATAAGAGCGGGAGAGATCTACGAGCAGTACTTC. It specifies CTIRAGEIYEQYF.

The V and J genes are TRBV10-3 and TRBJ2-5; D is uncertain. V was cut by 2 bases and J by 5 bases, with 6 bases left in between. The CDR3 loop spans 12 amino acids. The germline V gene has CDR1 ENHRY and CDR2 SYGVKD. CDR3 loop: CAISEPPETQYF. CDR3 DNA: TGTGCCATCAGTGAGCCACCGGAGACCCAGTACTTC.

In this sample, this clonotype turned up many times. This sequence joins TRBV9 and TRBJ2-7; D tentatively fits TRBD1 or TRBD2 (5 bases each). The germline V and J ends were trimmed by 0 bases and 3 bases, with 10 bases remaining between them. The CDR3 is made up of 14 amino acids. From germline, CDR1 is SGDLS and CDR2 YYNGEE. CDR3 coding DNA: TGTGCCAGCAGCGTAGAGGTGGGGGACTACGAGCAGTACTTC. Its protein product is CASSVEVGDYEQYF.

The chain recombines TRBV7-9 with TRBJ2-5; 11 bases are shared with TRBD2. Germline V gives CDR1 SEHNR, CDR2 FQNEAQ (reference sequence). V was pared by 10 bases and J by 2 bases, with 6 bases of the junction left unmatched. The CDR3 is made up of 14 amino acids. This chain's CDR3 is CAILLAGVQETQYF. The CDR3 bases are TGTGCCATCCTACTAGCGGGAGTGCAAGAGACCCAGTACTTC.

The chain couples TRBV6-2 or TRBV6-3 to TRBJ2-5, with 7 bases aligning to TRBD2. The V gene's germline CDR1 is MNHEY and CDR2 SVGEGT. Trimming removed 7 bases from V and 5 bases from J; junction bases left unmatched: 10. The CDR3 is 14 residues long. As DNA, the CDR3 is TGTGCCAGCACAACGACTAGCCCCCCGGAGACCCAGTACTTC. It yields the protein CASTTTSPPETQYF.

In its sample, this clonotype was seen a few times. This sequence joins TRBV27 and TRBJ1-2; D is undetermined. CDR3 length equals 17 residues. The V end was cut by 5 bases, the J end by 4 bases, with 23 bases between. Germline V gene lookup returns CDR1 MNHEY and CDR2 SMNVEV (reference sequence). The CDR3 sequence: CASSALGSLGLSYGYTF. Written as DNA, the CDR3 is TGTGCCAGCAGTGCGTTAGGGAGTTTGGGTTTGAGCTATGGCTACACCTTC.

This clonotype was recorded at least ten times. The chain recombines TRBV2 with TRBJ2-7; 11 bases are a match to TRBD2. Trimming took 5 bases from V and 5 from J; bases not matched to a gene: 2. The length of the CDR3 is 13 residues. CDR1 is SNHLY and CDR2 is FYNNEI in the germline V gene. The CDR3 coding sequence is TGTGCCAGCAGTCCGGGACTAGCGGACGAGCAGTACTTC. This gives the protein CASSPGLADEQYF.

This chain joins TRBV6-2 or TRBV6-3 and TRBJ2-2, with D uncertain. The ends were cut back, 0 bases at V and 8 bases at J, with 13 bases in the middle. The CDR3 covers 15 residues. Germline V lookup: CDR1 MNHEY, CDR2 SVGEGT. Here the CDR3 reads CASSYSSQGVGELFF. The CDR3 DNA follows: TGTGCCAGCAGTTACTCGAGTCAAGGTGTAGGGGAGCTGTTTTTT.

The chain recombines TRBV7-8 with TRBJ2-5; either TRBD1 or TRBD2 may fit D (7 bases each). CDR3 size: 16 residues. CDR1 is SGHVS and CDR2 is FQNEAQ in the germline V gene. V was trimmed by 4 bases and J by 1 base, leaving 16 bases between them. For the CDR3, the DNA is TGTGCCAGCAGCTCAGGGAGGGGGCCCCTCCAAGAGACCCAGTACTTC. Translated: CASSSGRGPLQETQYF.